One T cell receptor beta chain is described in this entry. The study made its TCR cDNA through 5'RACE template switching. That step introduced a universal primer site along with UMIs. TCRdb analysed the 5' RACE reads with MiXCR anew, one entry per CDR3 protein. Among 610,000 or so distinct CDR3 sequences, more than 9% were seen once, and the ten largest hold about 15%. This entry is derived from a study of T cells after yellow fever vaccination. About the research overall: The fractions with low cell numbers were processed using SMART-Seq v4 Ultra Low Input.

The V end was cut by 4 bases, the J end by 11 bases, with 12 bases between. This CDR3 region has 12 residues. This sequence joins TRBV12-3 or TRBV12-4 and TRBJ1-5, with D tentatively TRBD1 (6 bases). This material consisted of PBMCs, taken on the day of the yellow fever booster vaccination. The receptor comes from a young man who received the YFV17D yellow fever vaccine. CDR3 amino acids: CASSSEGGTQHF. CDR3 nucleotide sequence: TGTGCCAGCAGTTCGGAAGGGGGGACCCAGCATTTT.